Below, 9 T cell receptor beta chains from the same sample are listed, as sequenced in a study of shared clonotypes between healthy human individuals. Clones were sequenced by immunoSEQ multiplex PCR, and TCRdb holds only the in-frame ones, with some missing. In the table there are about 2 million clones, about 95% of which are singletons. In the naive CD8 group, cells lacked CD45RO and were positively selected for CCR7, so terminally differentiated effector memory CD45RA+ cells were left out. Specimen: naive CD8+ T cells sorted from blood. Receptor source: a man between 18 and 35 years old in good health.

This clone has a count of ten or more. CDR3 loop: CAWSRAGSGYTF. The CDR3 DNA follows: TGTGCCTGGAGTAGGGCAGGGTCGGGCTACACCTTC. The J gene is TRBJ1-2, the V gene TRBV30, with D possibly TRBD1 on 5 matching bases. Germline CDR1 reads GTSNPN; CDR2 reads SVGIG (reference sequence). The V and J ends lost 2 bases and 8 bases respectively, with 12 bases between them. There are 12 residues in the CDR3.

The CDR3 nucleotides read TGTGCCAGCAGACCCTCCTCCGGCCCCCAACCCGGGGAGCTGTTTTTT. This codes for CASRPSSGPQPGELFF. V usage is TRBV27 and J usage is TRBJ2-2; D remains ambiguous. CDR1 is MNHEY, CDR2 SMNVEV, per germline (reference sequence). Trimming took 6 bases from V and 6 from J, leaving 20 bases between them. There are 16 residues in the CDR3.

The genes are TRBV6-1 and TRBJ2-1, with a weak D call TRBD1 (5 bases). The CDR3 length is 15 residues. The ends were cut back, 2 bases at V and 2 bases at J, with 10 bases in the middle. Looked up from germline, CDR1 is MNHNS and CDR2 is SASEGT. In DNA, the CDR3 is TGTGCCAGCAGTGAAAAGGGGTCCCCCTACAATGAGCAGTTCTTC. As protein: CASSEKGSPYNEQFF.

The rearrangement joins TRBV29-1 to TRBJ2-5; 16 bases are a match to TRBD2. The CDR3 totals 16 residues. Per the germline V gene, CDR1 is SQVTM and CDR2 is ANQGSEA. V was clipped by 4 bases and J by 5 bases; unmatched bases: 7. The chain's CDR3 is CSVVGTSGGAKETQYF. CDR3 coding DNA: TGCAGCGTTGTTGGGACTAGCGGGGGGGCTAAGGAGACCCAGTACTTC.

This chain uses TRBV15 with TRBJ2-7; D is unclear. CDR1 and CDR2 (germline): LNHNV, YYDKDF (reference sequence). V shed 3 bases and J shed 2 bases, with 17 bases lying between them. CDR3 length: 16 residues. The CDR3 region is CATSSPFADPAYEQYF. CDR3 in DNA: TGTGCCACCAGCAGTCCGTTCGCGGACCCGGCCTACGAGCAGTACTTC. Drawing the rest from reference TRBV15 and TRBJ2-7, the complete variable domain is DAMVIQNPRYQVTQFGKPVTLSCSQTLNHNVMYWYQQKSSQAPKLLFHYYDKDFNNEADTPDNFQSRRPNTSFCFLDIRSPGLGDTAMYLCATSSPFADPAYEQYFGPGTRLTVT.

The rearrangement uses TRBV7-9 and TRBJ2-5; D may correspond to TRBD1 or TRBD2 (5 bases each). The ends were cut back, 5 bases at V and 3 bases at J, with 22 bases in the middle. Germline lookup yields CDR1 SEHNR and CDR2 FQNEAQ (reference sequence). The CDR3 sequence is 17 residues long. DNA of the CDR3: TGTGCCAGCAGCCCCCCGATTGGGACCCTGGAAGAAGAGACCCAGTACTTC. It is translated as CASSPPIGTLEEETQYF. Filled out from reference TRBV7-9 and TRBJ2-5, the complete variable domain reads DTGVSQNPRHKITKRGQNVTFRCDPISEHNRLYWYRQTLGQGPEFLTYFQNEAQLEKSRLLSDRFSAERPKGSFSTLEIQRTEQGDSAMYLCASSPPIGTLEEETQYFGPGTRLLVL.

The J gene is TRBJ2-1, the V gene TRBV5-4, with D possibly called TRBD1 or TRBD2 (6 bases each). Trimming removed 4 bases at V and 1 base at J, with 15 bases between. Germline V gives CDR1 SGHNT, CDR2 YYREEE (reference sequence). The CDR3 runs 16 residues. The CDR3, as DNA: TGTGCCAGCAGCGCAGAACAGGGAGGATCCTACAATGAGCAGTTCTTC. Protein sequence: CASSAEQGGSYNEQFF.

The chain uses TRBV9 and TRBJ1-1; tentatively, D is TRBD1 (6 bases). The germline V gene has CDR1 SGDLS and CDR2 YYNGEE. The ends were cut back, 6 bases at V and 3 bases at J, with 15 bases in the middle. The CDR3 totals 14 residues. The CDR3 DNA sequence: TGTGCCAGCACCCATTGGGAGGGGGACACTGAAGCTTTCTTT. The encoded protein is CASTHWEGDTEAFF.

This clone was detected once. The rearrangement links TRBV6-5 to TRBJ2-7; maybe TRBD1 (5 bases). The CDR3 totals 14 residues. Trimming left V 4 bases short and J 1 base short, with 11 bases between. Germline V gene lookup returns CDR1 MNHEY and CDR2 SVGAGI. DNA for the CDR3: TGTGCCAGCAGTTCCGTGGACATTTCCTACGAGCAGTACTTC. Residues: CASSSVDISYEQYF.